This TCR beta chain was identified during a study of blood T cell repertoires in COVID-19. The wider study: From the United States, Italy and Spain came samples of acute and convalescent COVID-19. From T cells, B-cell-depleted T cells, or PBMCs came the material, which was cDNA or gDNA.

In the source study's methods: Nucleated cell number was recorded as an estimate derived from reference gene primer amplification. The data were produced by immunoSEQ multiplex PCR, yet TCRdb's version contains in-frame clones alone and is incomplete. V, J and clone size derive from that table, while D and trimming were established from the DNA sequence. The profile shows about 99,000 clones, roughly 78% of them singletons. CDR3 length equals 15 residues. Germline-derived CDR1 and CDR2 are LGHNT and FRNRAP. V was shortened by 6 bases and J by 3 bases, with 16 bases between the two germline ends. The chain combines TRBV12-5 with TRBJ2-3, with D maybe TRBD2 (6 bases). The TCR was taken from a woman older than 75 with active or convalescent COVID-19. Sequencing input: peripheral blood. The CDR3 protein is CASGLGASETDTQYF. CDR3 DNA sequence: TGTGCTAGTGGCCTAGGGGCTAGCGAGACAGATACGCAGTATTTT.